These T cell receptor beta chains were read from a single sample in a study of shared clonotypes between healthy human individuals. Generated by immunoSEQ multiplex PCR, the TCRdb table keeps only in-frame clones and is missing some. This table has approximately 2.4 million clones, about 94% appearing once. The sequenced sample consisted of naive CD4+ T cells sorted from blood. The receptor source for this set is a man in his late teens or twenties in good health. Both conserved end residues are part of each CDR3. A D gene is named only where the DNA matches it firmly. Clone size is not always given. Where it is, it says once, few, many or a class for expanded clones.

v_gene: TRBV5-1
d_gene: -
j_gene: TRBJ2-7
abundance: -
CDR3nt: TGCGCCAGCAGCTTGGATTCCCCTATTTTTTACGAGCAGTACTTC
CDR3aa: CASSLDSPIFYEQYF

v_gene: TRBV19
d_gene: TRBD1
j_gene: TRBJ1-2
abundance: -
CDR3nt: TGTGCCAGTAGGAAGGACAGGGACTATGGCTACACCTTC
CDR3aa: CASRKDRDYGYTF

v_gene: TRBV30
d_gene: -
j_gene: TRBJ2-5
abundance: -
CDR3nt: TGTGCCTGGACCGGACAGAGAGAGACCCAGTACTTC
CDR3aa: CAWTGQRETQYF

v_gene: TRBV7-6
d_gene: -
j_gene: TRBJ2-2
abundance: -
CDR3nt: TGTGCCAGCAGCTCCCAGCCATCCAATGCGCGGGAGCTGTTTTTT
CDR3aa: CASSSQPSNARELFF

v_gene: TRBV28
d_gene: -
j_gene: TRBJ1-1
abundance: -
CDR3nt: TGTGCCAGCAGTCGATGGACAGAGAACACTGAAGCTTTCTTT
CDR3aa: CASSRWTENTEAFF

v_gene: TRBV4-3
d_gene: -
j_gene: TRBJ2-1
abundance: -
CDR3nt: TGCGCCAGCAGCCAAGAAGTCGGAGAGGCGTTCTTC
CDR3aa: CASSQEVGEAFF

v_gene: TRBV5-4
d_gene: -
j_gene: TRBJ2-7
abundance: -
CDR3nt: TGTGCCAGCAGCTTGGAGGGGACTTGGAGCTACGAGCAGTACTTC
CDR3aa: CASSLEGTWSYEQYF

v_gene: TRBV19
d_gene: -
j_gene: TRBJ1-5
abundance: -
CDR3nt: TGTGCCAGTAGAGCACCCGGTACGGACAATCAGCCCCAGCATTTT
CDR3aa: CASRAPGTDNQPQHF

v_gene: TRBV7-7
d_gene: TRBD1
j_gene: TRBJ2-5
abundance: -
CDR3nt: TGTGCTAGCAGCCCCGGGACAGAAGAGACCCAGTACTTC
CDR3aa: CASSPGTEETQYF

v_gene: TRBV19
d_gene: -
j_gene: TRBJ1-3
abundance: -
CDR3nt: TGTGCCAGTAGTCGGGGAGGGACTCAGGGAAACACCATATATTTT
CDR3aa: CASSRGGTQGNTIYF

v_gene: TRBV10-2
d_gene: -
j_gene: TRBJ2-7
abundance: -
CDR3nt: TGCGCCAGCAGTGAGGGCCATACGGGCGAGCAGTACTTC
CDR3aa: CASSEGHTGEQYF

v_gene: TRBV30
d_gene: -
j_gene: TRBJ2-7
abundance: -
CDR3nt: TGTGCCTGGAACCTCAGGGGCGGACGCTACGAGCAGTACTTC
CDR3aa: CAWNLRGGRYEQYF

v_gene: TRBV4-1
d_gene: -
j_gene: TRBJ2-5
abundance: -
CDR3nt: TGCGCCAGCAGCCTGTCTGGCAGGGACCCTCGAGAGACCCAGTACTTC
CDR3aa: CASSLSGRDPRETQYF

v_gene: TRBV11-3
d_gene: TRBD1
j_gene: TRBJ2-1
abundance: -
CDR3nt: TGTGCCAGCAGCTTAGAGGGGACAGTCAAACGGAATGAGCAGTTCTTC
CDR3aa: CASSLEGTVKRNEQFF

v_gene: TRBV27
d_gene: -
j_gene: TRBJ2-2
abundance: once
CDR3nt: TGTGCCAGCAGTCCTATTGTTCTCACGTTAGTTGGATTTGACACCGGGGAGCTGTTTTTT
CDR3aa: CASSPIVLTLVGFDTGELFF

v_gene: TRBV30
d_gene: -
j_gene: TRBJ2-7
abundance: -
CDR3nt: TGTGCCTGGATCAGGGATTCCTACGAGCAGTACTTC
CDR3aa: CAWIRDSYEQYF

v_gene: TRBV19
d_gene: TRBD1
j_gene: TRBJ2-2
abundance: -
CDR3nt: TGTGCCAGTACCAGGACAGGGGACGGCGGGGAGCTGTTTTTT
CDR3aa: CASTRTGDGGELFF

v_gene: TRBV11-2
d_gene: -
j_gene: TRBJ2-1
abundance: -
CDR3nt: TGTGCCAGCAGTCCGACCCACAATGAGCAGTTCTTC
CDR3aa: CASSPTHNEQFF

v_gene: TRBV2
d_gene: TRBD1
j_gene: TRBJ1-2
abundance: -
CDR3nt: TGTGCCAGCCTGGGACAGGCTAACTATGGCTACACCTTC
CDR3aa: CASLGQANYGYTF

v_gene: TRBV2
d_gene: TRBD1
j_gene: TRBJ2-7
abundance: once
CDR3nt: TGTGCCAGCACTGAGTGGGACAGGGGCTACGAGCAGTACTTC
CDR3aa: CASTEWDRGYEQYF

v_gene: TRBV25-1
d_gene: -
j_gene: TRBJ2-2
abundance: -
CDR3nt: TGTGCCAGCAGTAGAGGGGCAGTTAACACCGGGGAGCTGTTTTTT
CDR3aa: CASSRGAVNTGELFF

v_gene: TRBV30
d_gene: -
j_gene: TRBJ1-6
abundance: -
CDR3nt: TGTACCTGGAACGAGGGGAGGGATTCACCCCTCCACTTT
CDR3aa: CTWNEGRDSPLHF

v_gene: TRBV9
d_gene: -
j_gene: TRBJ2-5
abundance: -
CDR3nt: TGTGCCAGCAGCGTAGAATCAAGGGAGACCCAGTACTTC
CDR3aa: CASSVESRETQYF

v_gene: TRBV4-1
d_gene: TRBD2
j_gene: TRBJ2-7
abundance: -
CDR3nt: TGCGCCAGCAGCCGAAGCGGGACGGATTCCTACGAGCAGTACTTC
CDR3aa: CASSRSGTDSYEQYF

v_gene: TRBV4-1
d_gene: TRBD1
j_gene: TRBJ2-7
abundance: -
CDR3nt: TGCGCCAGCAGCCTCCTGGGGGACAGGGCATACGAGCAGTACTTC
CDR3aa: CASSLLGDRAYEQYF

v_gene: TRBV6-5
d_gene: TRBD2
j_gene: TRBJ2-1
abundance: once
CDR3nt: TGTGCCAGCATGCAACTAGCGGGAGGTTATGGGCAGTTCTTC
CDR3aa: CASMQLAGGYGQFF

v_gene: TRBV5-4
d_gene: -
j_gene: TRBJ1-2
abundance: -
CDR3nt: TGTGCCAGCGGTCAGGTTTCAGGGGACTATGGCTACACCTTC
CDR3aa: CASGQVSGDYGYTF

v_gene: TRBV6-6
d_gene: TRBD2
j_gene: TRBJ2-7
abundance: -
CDR3nt: TGTGCCAGCAGGGGGACTAGCGGGAGTGGGTACTTC
CDR3aa: CASRGTSGSGYF

v_gene: TRBV5-4
d_gene: TRBD1
j_gene: TRBJ2-5
abundance: -
CDR3nt: TGTGCCAGCAGCTCACCGGACAGGGGAGGACAAGAGACCCAGTACTTC
CDR3aa: CASSSPDRGGQETQYF

v_gene: TRBV6-5
d_gene: -
j_gene: TRBJ2-3
abundance: -
CDR3nt: TGTGCCAGCAGTCGTCGGACCGAGGCAGATACGCAGTATTTT
CDR3aa: CASSRRTEADTQYF

v_gene: TRBV4-1
d_gene: -
j_gene: TRBJ1-4
abundance: -
CDR3nt: TGCGCCAGCAGCCAAGTGCGTCCGGACCCTGCAACTAATGAAAAACTGTTTTTT
CDR3aa: CASSQVRPDPATNEKLFF

v_gene: TRBV30
d_gene: -
j_gene: TRBJ2-7
abundance: -
CDR3nt: TGTGCCTGGGGTTTGGGACTCCACGAGCAGTACTTC
CDR3aa: CAWGLGLHEQYF

v_gene: TRBV7-2
d_gene: -
j_gene: TRBJ2-2
abundance: -
CDR3nt: TGTGCCAGCAGCCATCCCGGCGGGGAGCTGTTTTTT
CDR3aa: CASSHPGGELFF

v_gene: TRBV30
d_gene: TRBD2
j_gene: TRBJ2-2
abundance: -
CDR3nt: TGTGCCTGGAGTGTACCCCGGACTAGGCAGAACACCGGGGAGCTGTTTTTT
CDR3aa: CAWSVPRTRQNTGELFF

v_gene: TRBV6-1
d_gene: -
j_gene: TRBJ1-3
abundance: -
CDR3nt: TGTGCCAGCAGTGAACCGGACTACTCTGGAAACACCATATATTTT
CDR3aa: CASSEPDYSGNTIYF

v_gene: TRBV15
d_gene: -
j_gene: TRBJ1-6
abundance: -
CDR3nt: TGTGCCACCAGCAGGGAACCTGACTCAGACTCCTATAATTCACCCCTCCACTTT
CDR3aa: CATSREPDSDSYNSPLHF

v_gene: TRBV29-1
d_gene: -
j_gene: TRBJ1-1
abundance: -
CDR3nt: TGCAGCGCCTTCTGGGGTGACACTGAAGCTTTCTTT
CDR3aa: CSAFWGDTEAFF

v_gene: TRBV5-1
d_gene: -
j_gene: TRBJ2-2
abundance: -
CDR3nt: TGCGCCAGCAGCTTGGAAACACTCCAAGGGGCAGGGGAGCTGTTTTTT
CDR3aa: CASSLETLQGAGELFF

v_gene: TRBV7-2
d_gene: -
j_gene: TRBJ1-5
abundance: -
CDR3nt: TGTGCCAGCAGCTTAGCTACCCGGGGGGTTAGCAATCAGCCCCAGCATTTT
CDR3aa: CASSLATRGVSNQPQHF

v_gene: TRBV11-2
d_gene: TRBD1
j_gene: TRBJ2-3
abundance: -
CDR3nt: TGTGCCAGCAGCTTTAGGGGACAGTTCATCAACGTTACGCAGTATTTT
CDR3aa: CASSFRGQFINVTQYF